Following are 24 T cell receptor beta chains from one sample sequenced in a study of immune evolution from preneoplasia to lung adenocarcinoma. Some clones are missing from TCRdb's copy, which holds only in-frame ones; the method was immunoSEQ multiplex PCR. Found here are about 5,200 clones, approximately 79% of them singletons; the top ten hold about 26%. The specimen sequenced was FFPE normal lung tissue adjacent to the tumor. The receptors derive from a person in their 60s with lung adenocarcinoma.

The V and J genes are TRBV14 and TRBJ1-6; 7 bases are a match to TRBD1. From germline, CDR1 is SGHDN and CDR2 FVKESK. The trim removed 5 bases at V and 5 bases at J, leaving 6 bases unmatched. The CDR3 is 15 residues long. CDR3 in DNA: TGTGCCAGCAGCAGCCCGACAGGGAATAATTCACCCCTCCACTTT. The encoded protein is CASSSPTGNNSPLHF.

V and J are TRBV7-9 and TRBJ1-1, with 8 bases lining up with TRBD1. V dropped 5 bases and J dropped 5; count of bases not matched to a gene: 7. This CDR3 contains 14 residues. Per germline, CDR1 SEHNR and CDR2 FQNEAQ (reference sequence). CDR3 coding DNA: TGTGCCAGCAGCGGTCAGGGGGCGGGTACTGAAGCTTTCTTT. It encodes CASSGQGAGTEAFF.

A word on this clone: At one boundary the junction diverges from the germline segment, which might be a read error. The rearrangement links TRBV9 to TRBJ2-7; D perhaps matches TRBD1 (5 bases). The CDR3 contains 14 residues. Germline V gives CDR1 SGDLS, CDR2 YYNGEE. The CDR3 nucleotides read TGTGCCGGCAGCGTGGGCCAGGGCACCTACGAGCAGTACTTC. Translating gives CAGSVGQGTYEQYF.

The CDR3 region is CASSLGLSGGAGEQYF. CDR3 in DNA: TGTGCCAGCAGTTTGGGCCTTAGCGGGGGGGCGGGTGAGCAGTACTTC. The V gene is TRBV28, the J gene TRBJ2-7; 11 bases align to TRBD2. Germline-derived CDR1 and CDR2 are MDHEN and SYDVKM. The CDR3 is 16 residues long. Germline trimming cut 3 bases from V and 7 bases from J; bases unmatched to any gene: 11.

This clone was seen more than once but under ten times. The rearrangement joins TRBV29-1 to TRBJ1-1; D is ambiguous. Trimming cost V 4 bases and J 3 bases, with 6 bases left between them. The CDR3 extends over 11 amino acids. Germline V gene sequence: CDR1 SQVTM, CDR2 ANQGSEA. Written as DNA, the CDR3 is TGCAGCGTTGTCGACTACACTGAAGCTTTCTTT. Encoded protein: CSVVDYTEAFF.

The J gene is TRBJ2-5, the V gene TRBV6-5; D is possibly TRBD1 (6 bases). Germline V gene sequence: CDR1 MNHEY, CDR2 SVGAGI. Trimming took off 7 bases at V and 7 bases at J, with 16 bases between the two ends. This CDR3 contains 13 residues. The CDR3 coding sequence is TGTGCCAGCACCCCTCTCCGAGGGGGGACCCAGTACTTC. As protein: CASTPLRGGTQYF.

This chain uses TRBV25-1 with TRBJ2-1; the D gene is possibly TRBD2 (5 bases). The CDR3 length is 12 residues. V lost 7 bases to trimming and J lost 6 bases, with 10 bases between them. Germline-derived CDR1 and CDR2 are MGHDK and SYGVNS. The CDR3 DNA sequence: TGTGCCAGCAAAGGGAGTAGCAATGAGCAGTTCTTC. It encodes CASKGSSNEQFF.

This chain connects TRBV5-6 to TRBJ1-2; no firm D call. The germline gives CDR1 SGHDT, CDR2 YYEEEE. V lost 0 bases, J lost 0 bases, and 6 bases lay in between. The CDR3 totals 14 residues. DNA of the CDR3: TGTGCCAGCAGCTTGGACCCAGCTAACTATGGCTACACCTTC. It encodes CASSLDPANYGYTF.

The CDR3: CASSSYRQGDMNTEAFF. CDR3 DNA: TGTGCCAGCAGCTCCTATCGACAGGGGGACATGAACACTGAAGCTTTCTTT. The rearrangement links TRBV5-6 to TRBJ1-1; the match to TRBD1 covers 9 bases. J lost 0 bases, V lost 3 bases, and 9 bases had no gene match. In germline, CDR1 is SGHDT, CDR2 YYEEEE. The CDR3 is 17 residues long.

This chain uses TRBV9 with TRBJ1-4; tentatively, D is TRBD1 (5 bases). Germline CDR1 and CDR2: SGDLS and YYNGEE. The CDR3 has 14 amino acids. The V end lost 4 bases, the J end lost 7 bases, and 14 bases lay between the germline ends. The CDR3 protein is CASSPGGQGEKLFF. The CDR3 bases are TGTGCCAGCAGCCCGGGAGGGCAGGGTGAAAAACTGTTTTTT.

The V call is TRBV6-5, the J call TRBJ2-1; TRBD1 is a possible D gene (6 bases). The germline V gene encodes CDR1 MNHEY and CDR2 SVGAGI. The CDR3 spans 14 residues. V was cut by 0 bases and J by 8 bases, with 11 bases left in between. CDR3 loop: CASSYSQGIDEQFF. In DNA form, the CDR3 reads TGTGCCAGCAGTTACTCACAGGGTATCGATGAGCAGTTCTTC.

This chain joins TRBV2 and TRBJ2-5, with 7 bases that match TRBD2. Germline V gene data show CDR1 as SNHLY and CDR2 as FYNNEI. With 7 bases clipped from V and 5 bases from J, the junction kept 16 bases outside the gene matches. CDR3 length: 16 residues. The CDR3 nucleotides read TGTGCCAGCAAAGAAGATAGGACTAGGTTGCACGAGACCCAGTACTTC. It yields the protein CASKEDRTRLHETQYF.

CDR3 residues: CASSTGGADTQYF. Here the CDR3 DNA reads TGTGCCAGCAGCACCGGGGGGGCAGATACGCAGTATTTT. The chain carries TRBV5-4 and TRBJ2-3; 8 nucleotides match TRBD2. The V segment lost 4 bases and the J segment 4 bases; nucleotides outside the gene matches: 2. The CDR3 has 13 amino acids. Germline CDR1 reads SGHNT; CDR2 reads YYREEE (reference sequence). Filled out from reference TRBV5-4 and TRBJ2-3, the complete variable domain reads ETGVTQSPTHLIKTRGQQVTLRCSSQSGHNTVSWYQQALGQGPQFIFQYYREEENGRGNFPPRFSGLQFPNYSSELNVNALELDDSALYLCASSTGGADTQYFGPGTRLTVL.

The V and J genes are TRBV4-1 and TRBJ1-3, with 7 nucleotides matching TRBD1. This CDR3 contains 16 residues. Germline CDR1 is MGHRA and CDR2 is YSYEKL. With V trimmed by 2 bases and J by 0 bases, 4 bases remained unmatched. The CDR3 DNA is TGCGCCAGCAGCCAAAACAGGGGACCCTCTGGAAACACCATATATTTT. Its protein is CASSQNRGPSGNTIYF.

The rearrangement links TRBV29-1 to TRBJ2-1; a weak D match, TRBD1 (6 bases). Per germline, CDR1 SQVTM and CDR2 ANQGSEA. The CDR3 runs to 13 residues. V was clipped by 4 bases and J by 6 bases, with 13 bases between them. The CDR3: CSVVRTGLNEQFF. CDR3 sequence (DNA): TGCAGCGTTGTTAGAACAGGGCTCAATGAGCAGTTCTTC.

Note on this clone: A read error may account for a junction end that differs from germline. The V call is TRBV5-4, the J call TRBJ2-1; possibly TRBD1 for D (6 bases). The germline V gene has CDR1 SGHNT and CDR2 YYREEE (reference sequence). The CDR3 totals 16 residues. CDR3 coding DNA: TGTGCCAGCAGCTTGGCCGGCAGGGGCTCCAACAATGAGCAGTTCTTC. Protein product: CASSLAGRGSNNEQFF.

The chain has TRBV12-5 and TRBJ1-1; D is unresolved. The V end lost 1 base, the J end lost 10 bases, and 19 bases lay between the germline ends. CDR3 length equals 15 residues. Germline V lookup: CDR1 LGHNT, CDR2 FRNRAP. CDR3 coding DNA: TGTGCTAGTGGTTTGGGCCCAGGCCCAGTTGTGCCAGCTTTCTTT. This encodes CASGLGPGPVVPAFF.

Note on this clone: The junction departs from germline at one end; a sequencing error may be responsible. The chain employs TRBV18 and TRBJ2-3; D is undetermined. The V gene's germline CDR1 is KGHSH and CDR2 LQKENI. The length of the CDR3 is 12 residues. The CDR3 DNA reads as TGTGCCAACTCACCCTACACAGATACGCAGTATTTT. It is translated as CANSPYTDTQYF.

The chain is built from TRBV4-1 and TRBJ1-4; no firm D call. Trimming took off 1 base at V and 12 bases at J, with 12 bases between the two ends. The germline gives CDR1 MGHRA, CDR2 YSYEKL. CDR3 length equals 13 residues. DNA for the CDR3: TGCGCCAGCAGCCAAGGATACCCTAAAGAACTGTTTTTT. It yields the protein CASSQGYPKELFF.

This clone was seen a single time. The chain combines TRBV7-3 with TRBJ2-2; D gene ambiguous. Germline V gives CDR1 SGHTA, CDR2 FQGTGA. This CDR3 is built from 14 residues. V gave up 3 bases and J gave up 4 bases, with 9 bases separating them. This CDR3 is CASSLSVSTGELFF. The CDR3 nucleotides are TGTGCCAGCAGCTTGTCTGTCAGCACCGGGGAGCTGTTTTTT.

This chain's CDR3 is CATEGGTSVNEQFF. CDR3 DNA sequence: TGTGCCACCGAGGGGGGGACTAGCGTCAATGAGCAGTTCTTC. This sequence joins TRBV10-3 and TRBJ2-1; TRBD2 agrees at 10 bases. Germline trimming cut 10 bases from V and 6 bases from J; bases unmatched to any gene: 9. The CDR3 runs 14 residues. Germline lookup yields CDR1 ENHRY and CDR2 SYGVKD.

The genes are TRBV6-9 and TRBJ2-7; D assignment may be TRBD1 or TRBD2 (5 bases each). Germline V gene lookup returns CDR1 MNHGY and CDR2 SVAAGI. V lost 5 bases to trimming and J lost 2 bases, with 10 bases between them. This CDR3 has 13 amino acids. For the CDR3, the DNA is TGTGCCAGCAGTGAGGGGAATGCCTACGAGCAGTACTTC. It yields the protein CASSEGNAYEQYF.

This clone was seen only a few times. The V and J genes are TRBV11-1 and TRBJ1-1; D remains unclear. CDR1 and CDR2 (germline): SGHAT, FQDESV (reference sequence). V lost 1 base, J lost 1 base, and 10 bases lay in between. The length of the CDR3 is 15 residues. CDR3 nucleotides: TGTGCCAGCAGCTTAGGGATTTATGAGAACACTGAAGCTTTCTTT. Encoded protein: CASSLGIYENTEAFF.

The J gene is TRBJ2-7, the V gene TRBV4-2; 7 bases are shared with TRBD2. The CDR3 has 16 residues. J lost 2 bases, V lost 0 bases, and 7 bases had no gene match. Germline CDR1 LGHNA, CDR2 YNFKEQ. In DNA, the CDR3 is TGTGCCAGCAGCCAAGAATCCAGCGGGGACCCCTACGAGCAGTACTTC. Protein product: CASSQESSGDPYEQYF.